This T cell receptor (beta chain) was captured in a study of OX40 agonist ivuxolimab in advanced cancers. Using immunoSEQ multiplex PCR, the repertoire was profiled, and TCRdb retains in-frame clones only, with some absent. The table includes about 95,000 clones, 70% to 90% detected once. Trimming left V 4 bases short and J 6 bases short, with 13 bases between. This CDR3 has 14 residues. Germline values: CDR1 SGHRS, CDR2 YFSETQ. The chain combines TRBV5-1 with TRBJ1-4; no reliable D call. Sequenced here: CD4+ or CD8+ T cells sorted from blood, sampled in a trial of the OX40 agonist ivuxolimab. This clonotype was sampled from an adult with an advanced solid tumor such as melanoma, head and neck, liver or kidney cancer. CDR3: CASSLPGRDEKLFF. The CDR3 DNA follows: TGCGCCAGCAGCCTCCCAGGTCGGGATGAAAAACTGTTTTTT.